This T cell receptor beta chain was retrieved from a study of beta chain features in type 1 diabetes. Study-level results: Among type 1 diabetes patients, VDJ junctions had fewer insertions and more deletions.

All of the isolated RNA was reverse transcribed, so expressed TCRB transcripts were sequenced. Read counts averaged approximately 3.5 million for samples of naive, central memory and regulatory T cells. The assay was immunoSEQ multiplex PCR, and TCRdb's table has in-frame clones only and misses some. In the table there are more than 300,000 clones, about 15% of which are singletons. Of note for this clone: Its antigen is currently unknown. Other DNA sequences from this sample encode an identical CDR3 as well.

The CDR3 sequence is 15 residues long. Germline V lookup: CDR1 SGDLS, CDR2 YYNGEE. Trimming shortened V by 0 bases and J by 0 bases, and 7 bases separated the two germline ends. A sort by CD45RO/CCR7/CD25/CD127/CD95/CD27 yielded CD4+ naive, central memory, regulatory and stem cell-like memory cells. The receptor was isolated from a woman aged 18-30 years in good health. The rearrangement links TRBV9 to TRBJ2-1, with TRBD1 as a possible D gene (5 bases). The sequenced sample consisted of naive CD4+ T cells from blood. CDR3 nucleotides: TGTGCCAGCAGCGTAGGTACAGGCTCCTACAATGAGCAGTTCTTC. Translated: CASSVGTGSYNEQFF.